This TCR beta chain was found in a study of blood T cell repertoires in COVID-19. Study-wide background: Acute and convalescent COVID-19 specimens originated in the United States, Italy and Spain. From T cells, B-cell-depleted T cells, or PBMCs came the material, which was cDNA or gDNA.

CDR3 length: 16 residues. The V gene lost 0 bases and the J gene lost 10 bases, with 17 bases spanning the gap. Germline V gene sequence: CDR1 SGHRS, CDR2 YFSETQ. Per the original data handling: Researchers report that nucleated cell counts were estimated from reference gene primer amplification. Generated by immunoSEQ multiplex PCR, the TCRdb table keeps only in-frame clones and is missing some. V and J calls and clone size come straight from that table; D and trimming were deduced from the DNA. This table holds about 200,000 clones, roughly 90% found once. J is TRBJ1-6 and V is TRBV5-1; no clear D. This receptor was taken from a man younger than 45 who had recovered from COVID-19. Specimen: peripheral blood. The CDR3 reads CASSLGGITNRSPLHF. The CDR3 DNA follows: TGCGCCAGCAGCTTGGGTGGTATCACCAATAGATCACCCCTCCACTTT.